The 15 T cell receptor beta chains below all came from one sample that was sequenced in a study of beta chain features in type 1 diabetes. Every isolated RNA sample was fully reverse transcribed, so sequencing captured expressed TCRB transcripts. Produced via immunoSEQ multiplex PCR; TCRdb's table is partial and in-frame only. The sample carries about 160,000 clones, around 8.4% recorded once. General study points: TCRB CDR3s from Type 1 diabetes patients were moderately but significantly shorter in all four CD4+ subsets.

Which antigens these TCRs recognize remains unknown. Material: central memory CD4+ T cells from blood. The receptors come from a woman aged 18-30 years with type 1 diabetes.

The V call is TRBV6-5, the J call TRBJ1-5, with a tentative D call TRBD1 (5 bases). The CDR3 consists of 13 residues. With 7 bases removed from V and 3 bases from J, the gap between germline ends came to 10 bases. Germline V lookup: CDR1 MNHEY, CDR2 SVGAGI. The CDR3 nucleotides are TGTGCCAGCAAGCAGGGCCACAATCAGCCCCAGCATTTT. Residues: CASKQGHNQPQHF.

This clone was picked up a small number of times. The rearrangement joins TRBV27 to TRBJ1-2, with D perhaps matching TRBD1 (6 bases). This CDR3 has 15 residues. CDR1 is MNHEY and CDR2 is SMNVEV in the germline V gene (reference sequence). Between the trimmed V and J ends, which lost 0 bases and 7 bases, there was a span of 15 bases. CDR3 nucleotides: TGTGCCAGCAGTTTATCAAGGGGGAAGGCTTCTGGCTACACCTTC. Protein: CASSLSRGKASGYTF.

V gene TRBV29-1 combines with J gene TRBJ2-7; TRBD1 matches at 9 bases. Germline CDR1 and CDR2: SQVTM and ANQGSEA. This CDR3 comprises 12 residues. V lost 6 bases, J lost 6 bases, and 6 bases stayed unmatched. CDR3 sequence: CSVGDRVLEQYF. The CDR3 DNA reads as TGCAGCGTCGGGGACAGGGTCCTCGAGCAGTACTTC.

This clone showed up just a few times. The V call is TRBV25-1, the J call TRBJ2-5, with 7 bases matching TRBD2. Germline lookup yields CDR1 MGHDK and CDR2 SYGVNS. V was clipped by 2 bases and J by 5 bases; unmatched bases: 8. This CDR3 has 15 amino acids. The CDR3 loop is CASSEQGGSWETQYF. Here the CDR3 DNA reads TGTGCCAGCAGTGAACAGGGCGGGAGTTGGGAGACCCAGTACTTC.

The chain recombines TRBV7-2 with TRBJ1-2, with D possibly matching TRBD1 (5 bases). CDR3 length: 13 residues. V dropped 2 bases and J dropped 8 bases, with 12 bases sitting between them. In germline, CDR1 is SGHTA, CDR2 FQGNSA. CDR3 DNA: TGTGCCAGCAGCTTAATGGGACTGGCGGGCTACACCTTC. It yields the protein CASSLMGLAGYTF. The complete variable domain, with remaining parts taken from reference TRBV7-2 and TRBJ1-2, reads GAGVSQSPSNKVTEKGKDVELRCDPISGHTALYWYRQSLGQGLEFLIYFQGNSAPDKSGLPSDRFSAERTGGSVSTLTIQRTQQEDSAVYLCASSLMGLAGYTFGSGTRLTVV.

The chain couples TRBV29-1 to TRBJ1-5; D is uncertain. The germline gives CDR1 SQVTM, CDR2 ANQGSEA. V lost 6 bases and J lost 5, with 8 bases in between. The CDR3 extends over 11 amino acids. The CDR3 here is CSVGGDQPQHF. The CDR3 region has the DNA TGCAGCGTCGGCGGGGATCAGCCCCAGCATTTT.

The V and J genes are TRBV4-3 and TRBJ2-1, with a possible D match to TRBD2 (6 bases). Trimming took off 3 bases at V and 7 bases at J, with 16 bases between the two ends. Germline loops: CDR1 LGHNA, CDR2 YSLEER. The CDR3 totals 15 residues. The CDR3 bases are TGCGCCAGCAGCCATAGGGCCCAGGGAGGAAATGAGCAGTTCTTC. Translation gives CASSHRAQGGNEQFF.

The rearrangement links TRBV15 to TRBJ2-7; TRBD2 is a possible D gene (6 bases). V shed 3 bases and J shed 1 base, with 10 bases lying between them. CDR1 is LNHNV, CDR2 YYDKDF, per germline (reference sequence). The CDR3 extends over 14 amino acids. CDR3 sequence: CATSSRRGSYEQYF. DNA of the CDR3: TGTGCCACCAGCAGCCGCCGGGGGTCCTACGAGCAGTACTTC.

This rearrangement joins TRBV6-6 to TRBJ1-2, with D unclear. The germline V gene has CDR1 MNHNY and CDR2 SVGAGI (reference sequence). The CDR3 covers 15 residues. Trimming removed 0 bases from V and 0 bases from J, with 8 bases in between. The CDR3 spells CASSYSPSANYGYTF. DNA for the CDR3: TGTGCCAGCAGTTACTCGCCATCGGCTAACTATGGCTACACCTTC.

J is TRBJ2-7 and V is TRBV6-1, with 7 bases identical to TRBD1. J gave up 5 bases and V 7 bases, and 5 bases lay outside the gene matches. Germline V CDR1 and CDR2: MNHNS, SASEGT. The CDR3 loop spans 12 amino acids. The chain's CDR3 is CASISTGNEQYF. The CDR3 DNA sequence: TGTGCCAGCATTTCGACAGGGAACGAGCAGTACTTC.

The chain employs TRBV7-2 and TRBJ2-2; TRBD1 is a possible D gene (6 bases). Deletions cut 6 bases from V and 8 bases from J, with 16 bases between. This CDR3 is 14 amino acids long. From germline, CDR1 is SGHTA and CDR2 FQGNSA. CDR3 sequence reads: CASRPTGTPGELFF. The CDR3 DNA follows: TGTGCCAGCAGACCTACAGGGACCCCTGGGGAGCTGTTTTTT.

In this sample, this clone turned up a few times. The chain uses TRBV6-6 and TRBJ1-1, with 10 bases that match TRBD1. The ends lost 4 bases at V and 8 bases at J; junction bases unmatched: 4. The CDR3 is 13 amino acids. The germline CDR1 and CDR2 sequences are MNHNY and SVGAGI (reference sequence). The CDR3 sequence is CASSFGTGAEAFF. The CDR3 coding sequence is TGTGCCAGCAGTTTTGGGACAGGGGCGGAAGCTTTCTTT.

This clone was seen a handful of times. The V gene is TRBV2, the J gene TRBJ2-7; no reliable D call. Germline loops: CDR1 SNHLY, CDR2 FYNNEI. Trimming shortened V by 6 bases and J by 5 bases, and 11 bases separated the two germline ends. The CDR3 is 12 amino acids. The CDR3 sequence is CASRAGYDEQYF. CDR3 coding DNA: TGTGCCAGCAGGGCAGGCTACGACGAGCAGTACTTC.

The rearrangement links TRBV5-4 to TRBJ1-1; 9 positions agree with TRBD1. Unmatched junction bases numbered 7, after V lost 3 bases and J lost 7 bases. Germline V gene data show CDR1 as SGHNT and CDR2 as YYREEE (reference sequence). The CDR3 extends over 14 amino acids. The CDR3 nucleotides are TGTGCCAGCAGCTCCGACAGGGGGAAGAGTGAAGCTTTCTTT. It translates to CASSSDRGKSEAFF.

This clone was counted a few times. V usage is TRBV7-9 and J usage is TRBJ1-4; D is ambiguous. The CDR3 consists of 14 residues. CDR1 is SEHNR and CDR2 is FQNEAQ in the germline V gene (reference sequence). V dropped 6 bases and J dropped 3 bases, with 11 bases sitting between them. The CDR3 DNA sequence: TGTGCCAGCAGTCAGAGACAAGCTAATGAAAAACTGTTTTTT. It is translated as CASSQRQANEKLFF. The full variable domain, rest sourced from reference TRBV7-9 and TRBJ1-4, is DTGVSQNPRHKITKRGQNVTFRCDPISEHNRLYWYRQTLGQGPEFLTYFQNEAQLEKSRLLSDRFSAERPKGSFSTLEIQRTEQGDSAMYLCASSQRQANEKLFFGSGTQLSVL.